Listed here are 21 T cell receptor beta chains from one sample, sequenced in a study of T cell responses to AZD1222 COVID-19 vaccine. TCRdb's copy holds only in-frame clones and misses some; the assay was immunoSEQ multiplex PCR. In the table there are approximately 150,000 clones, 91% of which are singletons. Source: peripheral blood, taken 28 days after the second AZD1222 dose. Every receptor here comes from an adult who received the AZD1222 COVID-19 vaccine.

CDR3 region: CASSQGGSYNEQFF. The DNA of the CDR3 is TGCGCCAGCAGCCAAGGGGGCTCCTACAATGAGCAGTTCTTC. The rearrangement joins TRBV4-3 to TRBJ2-1; D uncertain. The CDR3 is 14 residues long. The V end lost 1 base, the J end lost 0 bases, and 4 bases lay between the germline ends. Looked up from germline, CDR1 is LGHNA and CDR2 is YSLEER.

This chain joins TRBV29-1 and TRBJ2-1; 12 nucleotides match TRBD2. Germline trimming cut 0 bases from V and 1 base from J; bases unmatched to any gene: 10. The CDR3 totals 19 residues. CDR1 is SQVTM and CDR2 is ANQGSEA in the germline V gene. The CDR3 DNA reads TGCAGCGTTGAAGATCTCCCTAGCGGGGGGGAAAGGTCCTACAATGAGCAGTTCTTC. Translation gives CSVEDLPSGGERSYNEQFF.

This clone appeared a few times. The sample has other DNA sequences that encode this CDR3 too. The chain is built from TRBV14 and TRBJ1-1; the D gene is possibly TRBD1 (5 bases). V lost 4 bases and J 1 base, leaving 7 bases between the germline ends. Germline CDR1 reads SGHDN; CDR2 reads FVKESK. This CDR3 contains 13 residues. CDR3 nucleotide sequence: TGTGCCAGCAGCCTCCAGGGGAACACTGAAGCTTTCTTT. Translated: CASSLQGNTEAFF. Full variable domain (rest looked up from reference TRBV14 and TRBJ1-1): EAGVTQFPSHSVIEKGQTVTLRCDPISGHDNLYWYRRVMGKEIKFLLHFVKESKQDESGMPNNRFLAERTGGTYSTLKVQPAELEDSGVYFCASSLQGNTEAFFGQGTRLTVV.

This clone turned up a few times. CDR3 in DNA: TGTGCCAGCACCCAAGCGGGAACCAATGAGCAGTTCTTC. Residues: CASTQAGTNEQFF. The genes are TRBV6-5 and TRBJ2-1; 7 positions agree with TRBD2. Germline values: CDR1 MNHEY, CDR2 SVGAGI. V shed 7 bases and J 6 bases; nucleotides not matched to a gene: 6. The CDR3 is made up of 13 amino acids.

CDR3 loop: CASSASAGLEQYF. In DNA, the CDR3 is TGTGCCAGCAGTGCCTCAGCGGGACTAGAGCAGTACTTC. The chain recombines TRBV6-4 with TRBJ2-7; 7 bases are shared with TRBD2. The V and J ends lost 4 bases and 7 bases, in that order; junction bases with no gene match: 7. CDR3 length: 13 residues. The germline CDR1 and CDR2 sequences are MRHNA and SNTAGT.

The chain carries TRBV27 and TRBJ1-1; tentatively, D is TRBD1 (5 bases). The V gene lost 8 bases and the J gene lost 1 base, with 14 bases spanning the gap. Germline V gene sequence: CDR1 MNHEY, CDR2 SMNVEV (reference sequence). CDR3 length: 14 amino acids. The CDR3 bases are TGTGCCAGCCTCTCCAGGGACGGGAACACTGAAGCTTTCTTT. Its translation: CASLSRDGNTEAFF.

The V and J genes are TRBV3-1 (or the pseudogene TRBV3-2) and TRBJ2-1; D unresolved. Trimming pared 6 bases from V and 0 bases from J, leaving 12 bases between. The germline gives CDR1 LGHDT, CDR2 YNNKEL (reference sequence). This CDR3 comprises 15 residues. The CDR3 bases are TGTGCCAGCAGTCCCACTATGGGCTCCTACAATGAGCAGTTCTTC. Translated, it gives CASSPTMGSYNEQFF.

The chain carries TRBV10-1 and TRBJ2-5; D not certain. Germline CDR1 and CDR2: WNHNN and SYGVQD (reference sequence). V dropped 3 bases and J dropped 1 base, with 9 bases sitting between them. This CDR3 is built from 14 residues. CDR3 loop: CASSDSALQETQYF. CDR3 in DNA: TGCGCCAGCAGTGACAGCGCCCTCCAAGAGACCCAGTACTTC.

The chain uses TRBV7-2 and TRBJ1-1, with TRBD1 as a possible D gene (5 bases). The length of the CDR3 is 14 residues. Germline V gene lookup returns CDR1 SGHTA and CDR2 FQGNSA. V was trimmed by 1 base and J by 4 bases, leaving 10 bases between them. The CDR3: CASSLEGRGTEAFF. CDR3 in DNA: TGTGCCAGCAGCTTAGAGGGGCGGGGCACTGAAGCTTTCTTT.

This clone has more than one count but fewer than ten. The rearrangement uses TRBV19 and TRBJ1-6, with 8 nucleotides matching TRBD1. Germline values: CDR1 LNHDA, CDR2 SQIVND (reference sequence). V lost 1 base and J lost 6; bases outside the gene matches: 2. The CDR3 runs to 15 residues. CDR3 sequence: CASSIGTGGNSPLHF. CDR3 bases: TGTGCCAGTAGTATAGGAACAGGGGGTAATTCACCCCTCCACTTT.

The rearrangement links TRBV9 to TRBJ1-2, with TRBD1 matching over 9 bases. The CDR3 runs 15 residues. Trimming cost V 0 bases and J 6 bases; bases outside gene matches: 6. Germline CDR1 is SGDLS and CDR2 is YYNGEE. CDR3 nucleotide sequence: TGTGCCAGCAGCGTAGAGCCCGGGACAGGGAATGGCTACACCTTC. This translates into CASSVEPGTGNGYTF. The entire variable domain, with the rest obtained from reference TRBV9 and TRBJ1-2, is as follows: DSGVTQTPKHLITATGQRVTLRCSPRSGDLSVYWYQQSLDQGLQFLIQYYNGEERAKGNILERFSAQQFPDLHSELNLSSLELGDSALYFCASSVEPGTGNGYTFGSGTRLTVV.

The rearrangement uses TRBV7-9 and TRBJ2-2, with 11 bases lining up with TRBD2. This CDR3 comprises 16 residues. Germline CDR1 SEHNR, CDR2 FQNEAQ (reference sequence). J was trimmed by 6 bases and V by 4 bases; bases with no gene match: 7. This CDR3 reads CASSYTSGRGSGELFF. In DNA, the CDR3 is TGTGCCAGCAGCTATACTAGCGGGAGAGGATCCGGGGAGCTGTTTTTT.

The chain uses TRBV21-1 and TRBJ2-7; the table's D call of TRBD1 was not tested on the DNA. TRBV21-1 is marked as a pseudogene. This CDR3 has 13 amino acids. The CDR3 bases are TGTGCCAGGTCCCCACAGGGCTCCTACGAGCAGTACTTC. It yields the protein CARSPQGSYEQYF.

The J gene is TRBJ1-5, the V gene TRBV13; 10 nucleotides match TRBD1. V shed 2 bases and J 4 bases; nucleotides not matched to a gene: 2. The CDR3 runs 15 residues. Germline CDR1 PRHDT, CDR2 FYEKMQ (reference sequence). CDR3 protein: CASSLRTGGNQPQHF. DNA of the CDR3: TGTGCCAGCAGCTTAAGGACAGGGGGAAATCAGCCCCAGCATTTT.

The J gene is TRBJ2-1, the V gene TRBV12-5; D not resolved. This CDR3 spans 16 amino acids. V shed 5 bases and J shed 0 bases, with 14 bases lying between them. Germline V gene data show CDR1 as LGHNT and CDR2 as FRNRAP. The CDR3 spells CASGVPTPSSYNEQFF. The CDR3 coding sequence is TGTGCTAGTGGTGTTCCCACCCCGAGCTCCTACAATGAGCAGTTCTTC.

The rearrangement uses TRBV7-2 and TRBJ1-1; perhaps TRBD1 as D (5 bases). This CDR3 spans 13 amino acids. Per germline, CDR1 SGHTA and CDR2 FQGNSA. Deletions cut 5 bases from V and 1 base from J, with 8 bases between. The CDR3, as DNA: TGTGCCAGCAGCCAGGGCGGGAACACTGAAGCTTTCTTT. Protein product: CASSQGGNTEAFF.

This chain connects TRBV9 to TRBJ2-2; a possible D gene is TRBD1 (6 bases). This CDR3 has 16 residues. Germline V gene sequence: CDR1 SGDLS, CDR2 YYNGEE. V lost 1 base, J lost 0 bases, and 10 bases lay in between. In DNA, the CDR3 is TGTGCCAGCAGCGTATTCCGGACAGCGAACACCGGGGAGCTGTTTTTT. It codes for CASSVFRTANTGELFF.

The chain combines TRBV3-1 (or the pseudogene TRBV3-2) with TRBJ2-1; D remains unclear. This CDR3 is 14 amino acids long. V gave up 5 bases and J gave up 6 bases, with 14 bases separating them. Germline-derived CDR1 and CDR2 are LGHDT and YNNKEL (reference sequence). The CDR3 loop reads CASSSSGPINEQFF. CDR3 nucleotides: TGTGCCAGCAGCTCCAGTGGGCCCATCAATGAGCAGTTCTTC.

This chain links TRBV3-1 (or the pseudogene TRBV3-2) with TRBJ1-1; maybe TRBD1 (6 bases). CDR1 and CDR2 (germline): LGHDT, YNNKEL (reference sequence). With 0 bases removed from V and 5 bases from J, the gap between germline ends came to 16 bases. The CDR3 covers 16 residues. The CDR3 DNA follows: TGTGCCAGCAGCCAAGATATCAGGGGAGGGGGGACTGAAGCTTTCTTT. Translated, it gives CASSQDIRGGGTEAFF.

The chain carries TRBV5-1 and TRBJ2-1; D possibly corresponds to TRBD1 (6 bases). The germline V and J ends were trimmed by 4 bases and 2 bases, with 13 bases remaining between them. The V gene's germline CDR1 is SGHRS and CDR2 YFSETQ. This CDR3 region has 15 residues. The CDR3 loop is CASSPERDTYNEQFF. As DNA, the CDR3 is TGCGCCAGCAGCCCGGAGAGGGACACCTACAATGAGCAGTTCTTC. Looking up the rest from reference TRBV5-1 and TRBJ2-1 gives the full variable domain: KAGVTQTPRYLIKTRGQQVTLSCSPISGHRSVSWYQQTPGQGLQFLFEYFSETQRNKGNFPGRFSGRQFSNSRSEMNVSTLELGDSALYLCASSPERDTYNEQFFGPGTRLTVL.

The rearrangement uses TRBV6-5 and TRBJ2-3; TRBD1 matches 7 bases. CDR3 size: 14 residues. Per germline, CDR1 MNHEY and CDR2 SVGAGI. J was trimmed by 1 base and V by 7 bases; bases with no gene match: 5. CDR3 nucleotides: TGTGCCAGCATGATGAGGGGGCGCACAGATACGCAGTATTTT. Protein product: CASMMRGRTDTQYF.